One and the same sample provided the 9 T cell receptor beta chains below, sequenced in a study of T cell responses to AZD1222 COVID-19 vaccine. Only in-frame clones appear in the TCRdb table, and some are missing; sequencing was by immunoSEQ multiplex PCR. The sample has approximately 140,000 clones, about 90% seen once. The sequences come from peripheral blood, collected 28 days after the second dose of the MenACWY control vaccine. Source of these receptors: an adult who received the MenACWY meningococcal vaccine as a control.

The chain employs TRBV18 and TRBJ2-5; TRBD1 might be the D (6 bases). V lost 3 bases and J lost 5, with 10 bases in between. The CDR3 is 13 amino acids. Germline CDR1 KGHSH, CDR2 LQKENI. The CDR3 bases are TGTGCCAGCTCACCCCGACAGGCGGAGACCCAGTACTTC. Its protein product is CASSPRQAETQYF.

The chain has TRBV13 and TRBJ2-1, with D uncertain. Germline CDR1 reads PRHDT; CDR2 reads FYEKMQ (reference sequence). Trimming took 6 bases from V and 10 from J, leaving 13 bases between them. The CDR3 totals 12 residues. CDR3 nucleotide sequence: TGTGCCAGCAGTCGACGGCCGTGGGAGCAGTTCTTC. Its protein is CASSRRPWEQFF.

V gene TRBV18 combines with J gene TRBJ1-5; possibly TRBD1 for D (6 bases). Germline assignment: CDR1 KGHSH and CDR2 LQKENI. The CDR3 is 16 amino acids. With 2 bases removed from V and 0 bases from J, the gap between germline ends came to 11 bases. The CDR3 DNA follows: TGTGCCAGCTCACCAGGGACACCCCATAGCAATCAGCCCCAGCATTTT. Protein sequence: CASSPGTPHSNQPQHF.

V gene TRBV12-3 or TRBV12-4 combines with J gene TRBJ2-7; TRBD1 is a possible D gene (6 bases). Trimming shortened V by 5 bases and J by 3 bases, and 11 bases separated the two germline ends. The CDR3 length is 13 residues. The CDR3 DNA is TGTGCCAGCAGTCCCAGGACAGACTACGAGCAGTACTTC. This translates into CASSPRTDYEQYF.

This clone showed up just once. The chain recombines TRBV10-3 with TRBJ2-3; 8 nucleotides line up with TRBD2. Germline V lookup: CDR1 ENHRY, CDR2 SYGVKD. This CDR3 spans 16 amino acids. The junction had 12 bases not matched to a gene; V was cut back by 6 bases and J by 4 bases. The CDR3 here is CAISQSLAEPADTQYF. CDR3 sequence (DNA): TGTGCCATCAGCCAATCACTAGCGGAGCCCGCAGATACGCAGTATTTT.

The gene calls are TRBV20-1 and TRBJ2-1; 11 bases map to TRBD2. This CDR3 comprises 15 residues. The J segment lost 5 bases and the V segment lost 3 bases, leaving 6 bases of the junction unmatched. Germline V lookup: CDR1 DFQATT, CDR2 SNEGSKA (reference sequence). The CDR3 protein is CSASGLAGGNNEQFF. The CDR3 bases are TGCAGTGCTAGTGGGCTAGCGGGAGGCAACAATGAGCAGTTCTTC.

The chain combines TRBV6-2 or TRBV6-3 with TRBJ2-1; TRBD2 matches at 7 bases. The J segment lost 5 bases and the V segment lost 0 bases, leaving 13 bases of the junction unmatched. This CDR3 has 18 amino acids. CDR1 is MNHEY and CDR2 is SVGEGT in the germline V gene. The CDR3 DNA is TGTGCCAGCAGTTACTCGATATCGTGGGCGGGGGAAAACAATGAGCAGTTCTTC. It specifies CASSYSISWAGENNEQFF.

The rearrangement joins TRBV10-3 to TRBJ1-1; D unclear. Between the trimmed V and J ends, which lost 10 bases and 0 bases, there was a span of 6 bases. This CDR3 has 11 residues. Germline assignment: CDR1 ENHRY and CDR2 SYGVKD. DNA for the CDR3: TGTGCCAGTGCGATGAACACTGAAGCTTTCTTT. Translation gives CASAMNTEAFF.

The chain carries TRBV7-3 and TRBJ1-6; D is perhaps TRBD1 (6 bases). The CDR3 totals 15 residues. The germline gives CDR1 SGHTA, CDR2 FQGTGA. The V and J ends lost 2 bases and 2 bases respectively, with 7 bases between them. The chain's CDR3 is CASSLGGAYNSPLHF. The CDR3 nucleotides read TGTGCCAGCAGCTTAGGGGGCGCCTATAATTCACCCCTCCACTTT.